The T cell receptor (beta chain) under discussion was sequenced for a study of metastatic and nonmetastatic thyroid tumors. Study context: For malignant and benign thyroid patients, tumor or nodule tissue and blood were the sources whose repertoires were compared.

All patients reached thyroid surgery having received no treatment beforehand. General observations from the study: As reported, TCR beta diversity in blood and tumor was significantly higher in malignant thyroid tumors than in benign nodules.

This clone was seen ten or more times. Antigen: not known. Original processing notes: A classifier of distant metastasis in papillary thyroid cancer was built from CDR3 differences (across clinicopathological groups). TCRdb reprocessed the PCR reads via MiXCR. None of the V and J calls come from the authors' own analysis; TCRdb made them. The sample has about 50,000 clones; 20% to 25% are singletons. The clonotype comes from a female donor with papillary thyroid cancer or a benign thyroid nodule (not recorded which). Some clones in this sample may be carry-over from other donors' samples. Material: blood.

CDR3 region: CSAETSGRTDTQYF. The DNA for the CDR3 is TGCAGTGCTGAGACTAGCGGGAGGACAGATACGCAGTATTTT. This chain links TRBV20-1 with TRBJ2-3; 13 nucleotides line up with TRBD2. V was pared by 5 bases and J by 3 bases, with 2 bases of the junction left unmatched. The CDR3 is made up of 14 amino acids. Germline V gives CDR1 DFQATT, CDR2 SNEGSKA (reference sequence).